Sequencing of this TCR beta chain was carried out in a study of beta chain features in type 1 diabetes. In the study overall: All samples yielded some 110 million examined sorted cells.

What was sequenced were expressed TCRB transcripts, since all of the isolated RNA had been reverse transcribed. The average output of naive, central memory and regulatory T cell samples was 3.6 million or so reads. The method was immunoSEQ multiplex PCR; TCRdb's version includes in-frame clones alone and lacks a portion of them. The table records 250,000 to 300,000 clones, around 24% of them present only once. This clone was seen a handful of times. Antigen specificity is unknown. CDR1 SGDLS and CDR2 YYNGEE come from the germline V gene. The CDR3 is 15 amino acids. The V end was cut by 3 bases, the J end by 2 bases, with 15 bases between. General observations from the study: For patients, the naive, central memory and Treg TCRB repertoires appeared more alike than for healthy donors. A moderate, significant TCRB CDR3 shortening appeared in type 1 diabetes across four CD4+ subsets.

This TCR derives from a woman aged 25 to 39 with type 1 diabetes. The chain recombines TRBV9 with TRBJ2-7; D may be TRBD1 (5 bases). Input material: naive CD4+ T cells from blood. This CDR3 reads CASSAGPRRTYEQYF. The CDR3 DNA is TGTGCCAGCAGCGCAGGGCCCCGGCGTACCTACGAGCAGTACTTC.